This TCR beta chain was found in a study of CD8 T cells in cerebrospinal fluid in Alzheimer's disease (dated by TCRdb to 2019 to 2021). General notes on the study: The study used two single-cell methods, plate-based nested PCR sequencing and droplet-based sequencing, to evaluate clonal expansion of CSF T cells. A total of about 25 samples were covered by the CSF gene-expression analysis, which included Parkinson's disease patients. The study tested whether clonally expanded T cells were present in cerebrospinal fluid from healthy elderly individuals and from patients with neurodegenerative disease. In the droplet-based CSF analysis comparing patients with controls, there were 10 or so healthy controls (around 11,000 cells) and 10 or so patients with MCI or Alzheimer's disease (approximately 10,000 cells).

Library creation used 10x single-cell sequencing. CSF cells were profiled with 10X Genomics single-cell V(D)J and 5' gene-expression libraries. CSF single-cell TCR libraries were sequenced on an Illumina NextSeq550. As for how the authors treated the data: V(D)J reads were aligned to the vdj-GRCh38 alts ensemble 2.0.0 reference and processed with the Cell Ranger vdj pipeline. A clonotype was defined as a group of cell barcodes sharing the same set of productive CDR3 nucleotide sequences. To connect clonality with transcriptional profiles, clonotype information was added to the gene-expression metadata in Seurat v3.0. CSF cells with more than 1,800 genes, more than 7,500 UMIs or more than 10% mitochondrial reads were excluded. To identify TCRs with known antigen specificity, CDR3-beta sequences were compared against VDJdb. Only TCRs with complete alpha and beta chains were included in the network analysis of clone sharing, which used the R package qgraph. TCRdb reprocessed the reads and provides one entry for every CDR3 protein sequence; no DNA is given. The V and J calls, along with clone size, are taken from TCRdb and not from the paper's own processing. The record for this sample contains over a thousand distinct CDR3 sequences. The ten largest account for 7.5% to 10% of the sample.

None of the participants had acute infectious disease, and every participant was in good physical condition. Live CSF cells for droplet-based sequencing were sorted with a live/dead marker. CSF was obtained by lumbar puncture, and immune cells were pelleted by centrifugation at 300g. CSF samples were checked for red blood cells, and any sample contaminated with blood was excluded. CSF cells were cryopreserved in freezing medium, frozen at -80 degrees C overnight, and then transferred to liquid nitrogen for storage. CSF samples were stored for less than seven months before analysis. CDR1 and CDR2 are drawn from the germline V gene (reference sequence): LGHDT, YNNKEL. The CDR3 runs 15 residues from the cysteine to the phenylalanine. The DNA is unrecorded. Study-wide findings and limitations: Only samples with detectable clones went into the overall clonality comparison: roughly 11 healthy, 5 MCI, 5 AD, and 6 PD. Compared with controls, patients with MCI or Alzheimer's disease had a higher percentage of their CSF TCRs made up by the single largest clone. It was cautioned by the authors that a causal link between EBV and Alzheimer's disease is not established by the detection of EBV-specific TCRs in CSF. In pooled data, a highly expanded clone (at least 3% of TCRs) was found in 1 of 10 healthy subjects versus most of the 6 Alzheimer's patients. The EBV-specific clones were neither the most highly expanded clones nor enriched among patients.

Frequency alone marks this clonotype as medium-sized (0.01 to 0.1%); no count is stored. Its antigen is still unknown. The rearranged chain carries TRBV3-1 and TRBJ2-3. The TCR sequence derives from a human donor in good health. Sequences were obtained from cerebrospinal fluid. Here the CDR3 is given as CASSQVGAGTDTQYF.